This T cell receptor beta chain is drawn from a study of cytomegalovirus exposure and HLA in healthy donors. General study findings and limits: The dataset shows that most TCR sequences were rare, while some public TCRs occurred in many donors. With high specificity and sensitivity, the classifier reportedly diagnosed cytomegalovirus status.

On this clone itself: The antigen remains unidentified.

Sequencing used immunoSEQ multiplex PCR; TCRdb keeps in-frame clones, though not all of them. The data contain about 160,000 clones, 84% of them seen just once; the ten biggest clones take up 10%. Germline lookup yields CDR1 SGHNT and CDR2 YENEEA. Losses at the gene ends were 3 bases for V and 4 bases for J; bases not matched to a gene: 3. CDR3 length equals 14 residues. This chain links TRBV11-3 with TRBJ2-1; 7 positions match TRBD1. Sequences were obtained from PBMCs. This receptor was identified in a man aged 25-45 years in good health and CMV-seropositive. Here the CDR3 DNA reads TGTGCCAGCAGCTTTAGGGGACAGTACAATGAGCAGTTCTTC. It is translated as CASSFRGQYNEQFF.